These 26 T cell receptor beta chains came from one sample sequenced in a study of T cell responses to AZD1222 COVID-19 vaccine. The data were produced by immunoSEQ multiplex PCR, yet TCRdb's version contains in-frame clones alone and is incomplete. The sample lists 180,000 or so clones, more than 75% occurring once. This sample comprised peripheral blood, obtained 28 days after the second AZD1222 dose. The origin of the receptors is an adult who received the AZD1222 COVID-19 vaccine.

V usage is TRBV27 and J usage is TRBJ1-3; no definite D call. Trimming cost V 3 bases and J 0 bases, with 9 bases left between them. This CDR3 region has 15 residues. The germline gives CDR1 MNHEY, CDR2 SMNVEV (reference sequence). In DNA, the CDR3 is TGTGCCAGCAGTTTTAGCAGAGACTCTGGAAACACCATATATTTT. The encoded protein is CASSFSRDSGNTIYF.

J is TRBJ2-1 and V is TRBV28, with 10 bases identical to TRBD2. The trim removed 7 bases at V and 7 bases at J, leaving 16 bases unmatched. The CDR3 consists of 17 residues. Germline V gene sequence: CDR1 MDHEN, CDR2 SYDVKM. CDR3: CASTSSVGASGRNEQFF. DNA for the CDR3: TGTGCCAGCACCTCCTCGGTGGGGGCTAGCGGGAGAAATGAGCAGTTCTTC.

V usage is TRBV6-5 and J usage is TRBJ2-5; TRBD1 matches 7 bases. This CDR3 has 14 amino acids. CDR1 and CDR2 (germline): MNHEY, SVGAGI. V was clipped by 2 bases and J by 1 base; unmatched bases: 1. CDR3 bases: TGTGCCAGCAGTTACGCAGGGGGCCAAGAGACCCAGTACTTC. This codes for CASSYAGGQETQYF.

The chain links TRBV9 to TRBJ2-5; D not resolved. Trimming removed 0 bases at V and 2 bases at J, with 8 bases between. Germline lookup yields CDR1 SGDLS and CDR2 YYNGEE. There are 14 residues in the CDR3. Here the CDR3 reads CASSVAPLQETQYF. The CDR3 DNA reads TGTGCCAGCAGCGTAGCTCCGCTTCAAGAGACCCAGTACTTC.

V usage is TRBV5-4 and J usage is TRBJ2-7; D may be TRBD2 (6 bases). V gave up 2 bases and J gave up 2 bases, with 11 bases separating them. The CDR3 is 14 residues long. Germline V CDR1 and CDR2: SGHNT, YYREEE (reference sequence). CDR3 amino acids: CASSFDVAAYEQYF. Written as DNA, the CDR3 is TGTGCCAGCAGCTTCGACGTAGCGGCCTACGAGCAGTACTTC.

The chain's CDR3 is CASSLVGDRETQYF. The CDR3 nucleotides read TGTGCCAGCAGCTTGGTGGGGGACCGGGAGACCCAGTACTTC. The chain combines TRBV5-4 with TRBJ2-5; D could derive from TRBD1 or TRBD2 (5 bases each). The length of the CDR3 is 14 residues. The V gene lost 0 bases and the J gene lost 5 bases, with 11 bases spanning the gap. Germline CDR1 SGHNT, CDR2 YYREEE (reference sequence).

The chain joins TRBV28 to TRBJ2-7; the match to TRBD2 covers 10 bases. The CDR3 runs to 15 residues. The germline CDR1 and CDR2 sequences are MDHEN and SYDVKM. J lost 3 bases, V lost 2 bases, and 4 bases had no gene match. The CDR3 protein is CASSLGGLADYEQYF. CDR3 coding DNA: TGTGCCAGCAGTTTAGGAGGACTAGCGGACTACGAGCAGTACTTC.

The chain carries TRBV2 and TRBJ1-6; weak D call: TRBD1 (6 bases). The CDR3 length is 14 residues. Trimming stripped 7 bases from V and 5 bases from J, with 12 bases between. CDR1 is SNHLY and CDR2 is FYNNEI in the germline V gene. CDR3 DNA sequence: TGTGCCAGCAATTGGGGGGCGGATAATTCACCCCTCCACTTT. The encoded protein is CASNWGADNSPLHF.

The chain has TRBV28 and TRBJ2-5; 7 bases line up with TRBD1. The V gene's germline CDR1 is MDHEN and CDR2 SYDVKM. The CDR3 consists of 15 residues. V gave up 2 bases and J gave up 4 bases; unmatched junction bases: 7. This CDR3 is CASSLGDRDRETQYF. The CDR3 bases are TGTGCCAGCAGTTTAGGCGACAGGGATAGAGAGACCCAGTACTTC.

The genes are TRBV4-2 and TRBJ2-7; 10 nucleotides match TRBD2. Germline V gives CDR1 LGHNA, CDR2 YNFKEQ. After removal of 1 base from V and 3 bases from J, the junction contained 3 bases not matched to a gene. CDR3 length: 15 residues. DNA for the CDR3: TGTGCCAGCAGCCAAGGGACTAGCGGTTACTACGAGCAGTACTTC. It translates to CASSQGTSGYYEQYF.

The chain has TRBV19 and TRBJ2-7, with D possibly being TRBD2 (6 bases). Trimming stripped 5 bases from V and 3 bases from J, with 14 bases between. The CDR3 has 14 residues. Germline V gene sequence: CDR1 LNHDA, CDR2 SQIVND (reference sequence). The CDR3 protein is CASSATPGGYEQYF. As DNA, the CDR3 is TGTGCCAGTAGTGCGACCCCCGGGGGCTACGAGCAGTACTTC.

In the case of this clone: The sample has other DNA sequences that encode this CDR3 too. The chain recombines TRBV27 with TRBJ1-5; D uncertain. Germline V gives CDR1 MNHEY, CDR2 SMNVEV (reference sequence). The CDR3 has 14 residues. V lost 3 bases and J 1 base, leaving 7 bases between the germline ends. CDR3 in DNA: TGTGCCAGCAGTTTTCAAGGGAGCAATCAGCCCCAGCATTTT. Protein product: CASSFQGSNQPQHF.

V usage is TRBV21-1 and J usage is TRBJ2-1. TRBV21-1 is given as a pseudogene. This CDR3 is 16 amino acids long. The CDR3 DNA reads as TGTGCCAGCAGCGCCCGGGACGGCCAGATCTACAATGAGCAGTTCTTC. Protein sequence: CASSARDGQIYNEQFF.

This chain uses TRBV6-5 with TRBJ2-7; D possibly corresponds to TRBD2 (5 bases). V shed 4 bases and J shed 9 bases, with 10 bases lying between them. The CDR3 runs to 11 residues. Germline CDR1 MNHEY, CDR2 SVGAGI. The CDR3 DNA is TGTGCCAGCAGTTTGGGTGGGAGGCAGTACTTC. It is translated as CASSLGGRQYF.

The genes are TRBV18 and TRBJ2-5, with 9 bases matching TRBD1. The V and J ends lost 3 bases and 5 bases, in that order; junction bases with no gene match: 7. The CDR3 runs 15 residues. CDR1 is KGHSH, CDR2 LQKENI, per germline. The CDR3 spells CASSPLRTGEETQYF. CDR3 in DNA: TGTGCCAGCTCACCCCTTAGGACAGGGGAGGAGACCCAGTACTTC.

J is TRBJ2-7 and V is TRBV4-2, with D possibly TRBD1 on 5 matching bases. This CDR3 contains 15 residues. Germline-derived CDR1 and CDR2 are LGHNA and YNFKEQ. Between the trimmed V and J ends, which lost 1 base and 0 bases, there was a span of 10 bases. CDR3 coding DNA: TGTGCCAGCAGCCAAGCTGCAGGGAACTCCTACGAGCAGTACTTC. Its protein product is CASSQAAGNSYEQYF.

The chain combines TRBV27 with TRBJ2-2; 9 bases fit TRBD2. V trimming: 5 bases; J trimming: 4 bases; junction bases outside the gene matches: 5. The CDR3 is 15 residues long. Germline CDR1 is MNHEY and CDR2 is SMNVEV (reference sequence). The CDR3 sequence is CASSPGGGGTGELFF. Here the CDR3 DNA reads TGTGCCAGCAGTCCCGGCGGGGGGGGCACCGGGGAGCTGTTTTTT.

The V call is TRBV27, the J call TRBJ2-7; perhaps D is TRBD1 or TRBD2 (5 bases each). From germline, CDR1 is MNHEY and CDR2 SMNVEV (reference sequence). V lost 4 bases and J 0 bases, leaving 10 bases between the germline ends. The CDR3 runs 14 residues. The CDR3, as DNA: TGTGCCAGCAGTTGGGACGGATTCTCCTACGAGCAGTACTTC. Translation gives CASSWDGFSYEQYF.

This sequence joins TRBV9 and TRBJ1-3; D is uncertain. This CDR3 has 15 amino acids. Per germline, CDR1 SGDLS and CDR2 YYNGEE. Trimming stripped 0 bases from V and 0 bases from J, with 7 bases between. The CDR3 is CASSVAGNSGNTIYF. CDR3 coding DNA: TGTGCCAGCAGCGTAGCGGGAAACTCTGGAAACACCATATATTTT.

The chain recombines TRBV3-1 (or the pseudogene TRBV3-2) with TRBJ2-1, with a tentative D call TRBD2 (6 bases). Per germline, CDR1 LGHDT and CDR2 YNNKEL (reference sequence). V was shortened by 5 bases and J by 3 bases, with 8 bases between the two germline ends. This CDR3 contains 13 residues. This CDR3 reads CASSEGLYNEQFF. CDR3 nucleotides: TGTGCCAGCAGCGAGGGACTCTACAATGAGCAGTTCTTC.

J is TRBJ1-4 and V is TRBV6-5; a weak D match, TRBD1 (5 bases). The CDR3 runs 15 residues. The germline gives CDR1 MNHEY, CDR2 SVGAGI. Trimming cost V 7 bases and J 5 bases, with 17 bases left between them. The CDR3, as DNA: TGTGCCAGCACCCGGGACCCGGCAGGGAATGAAAAACTGTTTTTT. Translated: CASTRDPAGNEKLFF.

V usage is TRBV19 and J usage is TRBJ2-2, with 7 bases matching TRBD1. The CDR3 is made up of 15 amino acids. Germline lookup yields CDR1 LNHDA and CDR2 SQIVND (reference sequence). Losses at the gene ends were 8 bases for V and 1 base for J; bases not matched to a gene: 7. CDR3 nucleotide sequence: TGTGCCAGTTCCCGCCCAGGGGGGAACACCGGGGAGCTGTTTTTT. Translated, it gives CASSRPGGNTGELFF.

This sequence joins TRBV9 and TRBJ1-6, with D possibly matching TRBD1 (5 bases). CDR1 and CDR2 from the germline V gene are SGDLS and YYNGEE. The germline V and J ends were trimmed by 2 bases and 7 bases, with 10 bases remaining between them. This CDR3 contains 14 residues. This chain's CDR3 is CASSVRPGNSPLHF. The CDR3 coding sequence is TGTGCCAGCAGCGTCCGGCCAGGGAATTCACCCCTCCACTTT.

This clone was seen a handful of times. The chain couples TRBV30 to TRBJ1-4; D not resolved. The CDR3 runs 15 residues. V lost 5 bases and J lost 7, with 20 bases in between. From germline, CDR1 is GTSNPN and CDR2 SVGIG (reference sequence). CDR3 in DNA: TGTGCCTGGTTCCCTAAGAAGGGAAGAGGTGAAAAACTGTTTTTT. This codes for CAWFPKKGRGEKLFF.

The rearrangement links TRBV6-5 to TRBJ1-2; unclear D gene. The CDR3 is made up of 13 amino acids. Germline CDR1 reads MNHEY; CDR2 reads SVGAGI. V shed 6 bases and J shed 4 bases, with 12 bases lying between them. The CDR3 sequence: CASSPRSFYGYTF. The CDR3 bases are TGTGCCAGCAGCCCCCGGAGCTTCTATGGCTACACCTTC.

The rearrangement joins TRBV5-8 to TRBJ2-1; TRBD1 or TRBD2 may be the D gene (5 bases each). Trimming stripped 3 bases from V and 12 bases from J, with 25 bases between. The CDR3 contains 16 residues. Germline CDR1 is SGHTS and CDR2 is YDEGEE. CDR3 in amino acids: CASSSGSGLAYPRQFF. The CDR3 DNA reads as TGTGCCAGCAGCTCCGGGTCAGGGCTAGCTTACCCGCGGCAGTTCTTC.